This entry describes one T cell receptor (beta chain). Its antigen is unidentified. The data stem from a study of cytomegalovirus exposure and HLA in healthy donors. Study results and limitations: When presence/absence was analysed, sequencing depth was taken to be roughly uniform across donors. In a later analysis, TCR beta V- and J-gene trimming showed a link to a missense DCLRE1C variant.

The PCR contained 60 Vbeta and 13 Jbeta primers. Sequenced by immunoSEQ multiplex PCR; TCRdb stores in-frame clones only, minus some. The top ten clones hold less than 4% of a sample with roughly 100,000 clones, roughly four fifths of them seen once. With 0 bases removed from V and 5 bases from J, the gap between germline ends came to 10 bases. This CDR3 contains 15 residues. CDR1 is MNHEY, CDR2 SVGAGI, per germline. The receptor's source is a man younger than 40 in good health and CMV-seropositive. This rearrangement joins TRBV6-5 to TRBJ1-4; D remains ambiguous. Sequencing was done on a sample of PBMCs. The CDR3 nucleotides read TGTGCCAGCAGTTACTCAGGTGGAGAGAATGAAAAACTGTTTTTT. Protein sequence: CASSYSGGENEKLFF.